This entry lists 5 T cell receptor beta chains sequenced from one sample in a study of blood T cell repertoires in COVID-19. TCRdb's copy holds only in-frame clones and misses some; the assay was immunoSEQ multiplex PCR. The table shows more than 300,000 clones, with about 91% occurring only once. The specimen sequenced was peripheral blood. These receptors were obtained from a woman between 25 and 40 years old with COVID-19, enrolled during active disease.

J is TRBJ2-1 and V is TRBV7-3, with TRBD2 matching over 8 bases. Trimming took 6 bases from V and 0 from J; bases not matched to a gene: 4. This CDR3 comprises 15 residues. The germline V gene encodes CDR1 SGHTA and CDR2 FQGTGA. The CDR3: CASSQGTSSYNEQFF. CDR3 nucleotide sequence: TGTGCCAGCAGTCAGGGGACTAGCTCCTACAATGAGCAGTTCTTC.

The rearrangement uses TRBV16 and TRBJ1-3, with D possibly TRBD1 on 5 matching bases. This CDR3 contains 16 residues. V was trimmed by 0 bases and J by 4 bases, leaving 13 bases between them. From germline, CDR1 is KGHSY and CDR2 FQNENV. Here the CDR3 DNA reads TGTGCCAGCAGCCAATCGGGGCAGGTACAAGGAAACACCATATATTTT. Translated, it gives CASSQSGQVQGNTIYF.

This chain uses TRBV3-1 (or the pseudogene TRBV3-2) with TRBJ1-2, with a possible D match to TRBD1 (5 bases). CDR1 LGHDT and CDR2 YNNKEL come from the germline V gene (reference sequence). V was trimmed by 1 base and J by 8 bases, leaving 17 bases between them. This CDR3 comprises 15 residues. CDR3 region: CASSQGHGGEGGYTF. The CDR3 DNA follows: TGTGCCAGCAGCCAAGGCCACGGAGGGGAGGGCGGCTACACCTTC.

This sequence joins TRBV7-2 and TRBJ2-1, with 9 bases aligning to TRBD2. V gave up 0 bases and J gave up 2 bases; unmatched junction bases: 11. Germline loops: CDR1 SGHTA, CDR2 FQGNSA. The CDR3 covers 19 residues. The chain's CDR3 is CASSLAGRGGRSPYNEQFF. For the CDR3, the DNA is TGTGCCAGCAGCTTAGCGGGGCGGGGGGGCCGATCCCCCTACAATGAGCAGTTCTTC.

The chain links TRBV6-6 to TRBJ2-7; D is possibly TRBD1 (6 bases). Germline V gene lookup returns CDR1 MNHNY and CDR2 SVGAGI (reference sequence). Trimming pared 0 bases from V and 6 bases from J, leaving 9 bases between. The CDR3 is 13 amino acids. The CDR3: CASSYSNRAEQYV. CDR3 bases: TGTGCCAGCAGTTACTCAAACAGGGCCGAGCAGTACGTC.